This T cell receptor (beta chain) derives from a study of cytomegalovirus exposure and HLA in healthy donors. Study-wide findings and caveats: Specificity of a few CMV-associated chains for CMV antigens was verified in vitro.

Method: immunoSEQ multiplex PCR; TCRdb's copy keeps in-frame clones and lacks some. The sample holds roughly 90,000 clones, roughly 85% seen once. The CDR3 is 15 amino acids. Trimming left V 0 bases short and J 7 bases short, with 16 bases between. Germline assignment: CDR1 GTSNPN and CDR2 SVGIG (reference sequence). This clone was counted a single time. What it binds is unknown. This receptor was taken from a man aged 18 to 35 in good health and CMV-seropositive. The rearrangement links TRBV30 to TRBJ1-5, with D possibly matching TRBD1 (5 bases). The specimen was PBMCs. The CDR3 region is CAWSVAQGRGQPQHF. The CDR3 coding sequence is TGTGCCTGGAGTGTGGCACAAGGAAGGGGACAGCCCCAGCATTTT.